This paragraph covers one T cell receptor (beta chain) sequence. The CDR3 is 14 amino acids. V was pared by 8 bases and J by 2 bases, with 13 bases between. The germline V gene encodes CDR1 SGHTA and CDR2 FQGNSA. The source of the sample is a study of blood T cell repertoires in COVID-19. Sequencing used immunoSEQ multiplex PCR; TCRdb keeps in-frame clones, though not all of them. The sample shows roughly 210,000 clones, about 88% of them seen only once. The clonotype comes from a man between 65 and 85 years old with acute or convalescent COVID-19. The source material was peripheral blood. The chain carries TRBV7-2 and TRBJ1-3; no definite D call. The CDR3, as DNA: TGTGCCAGCGCCCAGTCCATGACTGGAAACACCATATATTTT. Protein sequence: CASAQSMTGNTIYF.